This T cell receptor beta chain was sequenced in a study of CD8 T cells in ankylosing spondylitis. Findings of the study overall: From matched ankylosing spondylitis synovial fluid, disease-linked clones were reportedly recovered at significantly enriched levels.

CDR3 size: 13 residues. The V and J ends lost 5 bases and 4 bases respectively, with 12 bases between them. Looked up from germline, CDR1 is GTSNPN and CDR2 is SVGIG (reference sequence). Making the TCR beta libraries involved quantitative 5'-RACE with molecular barcodes. TCRdb reprocessed the 5' RACE reads via MiXCR and lists one record per CDR3 protein. The sample records 150,000 to 200,000 distinct CDR3 sequences, about 18% being singletons. In its sample, this clonotype was seen a few times. The antigen is not known. The TCR originated in a male donor with ankylosing spondylitis or in good health (not recorded which). Sequenced material: blood, either unsorted or a sorted T cell fraction (not recorded which). V gene TRBV30 combines with J gene TRBJ2-1; D is unclear. The CDR3 protein is CAWGVQVYNEQFF. In DNA, the CDR3 is TGTGCCTGGGGCGTCCAGGTTTACAATGAGCAGTTCTTC.